The 24 T cell receptor beta chains in this list originate from one sample, sequenced in a study of Ad26.COV2.S vaccination and SARS-CoV-2 variants. Treatment: approximately 18 received Ad26.COV2.S at low or high dose, single or two shots; about 5 received placebo; per-sample allocation not given. Material that was analyzed had been drawn on day 63 after the first vaccine or placebo injection. Sequenced by immunoSEQ multiplex PCR; TCRdb stores in-frame clones only, minus some. The sample shows around 450,000 clones, roughly 89% of them seen only once. The sample in question was peripheral blood, obtained in a trial of Ad26.COV2.S vaccine versus placebo. These receptors came from a person between 18 and 60 years old who received the Ad26.COV2.S COVID-19 vaccine or a placebo.

The CDR3 DNA reads TGCGCCAGCAGCTCCGGGGCTGGCCCGAACACTGAAGCTTTCTTT. Residues: CASSSGAGPNTEAFF. The chain recombines TRBV5-1 with TRBJ1-1; D possibly corresponds to TRBD1 (5 bases). Germline V gene lookup returns CDR1 SGHRS and CDR2 YFSETQ. This CDR3 is 15 amino acids long. The V and J ends lost 3 bases and 1 base respectively, with 13 bases between them.

This clone has more than one count but fewer than ten. This chain connects TRBV14 to TRBJ2-7, with 11 bases matching TRBD1. This CDR3 has 16 residues. V dropped 0 bases and J dropped 5; count of bases not matched to a gene: 6. Germline CDR1 reads SGHDN; CDR2 reads FVKESK. CDR3: CASSQEGWTGGHEQYF. DNA for the CDR3: TGTGCCAGCAGCCAAGAAGGGTGGACAGGGGGCCACGAGCAGTACTTC.

This rearrangement joins TRBV15 to TRBJ1-2; the D is unclear. V lost 0 bases and J 8 bases, leaving 19 bases between the germline ends. The CDR3 is made up of 16 amino acids. CDR1 LNHNV and CDR2 YYDKDF come from the germline V gene (reference sequence). CDR3 DNA: TGTGCCACCAGCAGAGATCGCGCCACGGAGGGTAACGGCTACACCTTC. The encoded protein is CATSRDRATEGNGYTF. The full variable domain, with the rest looked up from reference TRBV15 and TRBJ1-2, is DAMVIQNPRYQVTQFGKPVTLSCSQTLNHNVMYWYQQKSSQAPKLLFHYYDKDFNNEADTPDNFQSRRPNTSFCFLDIRSPGLGDTAMYLCATSRDRATEGNGYTFGSGTRLTVV.

The chain has TRBV7-6 and TRBJ2-5; D perhaps matches TRBD1 (5 bases). Germline lookup yields CDR1 SGHVS and CDR2 FNYEAQ. Between the trimmed V and J ends, which lost 1 base and 2 bases, there was a span of 8 bases. The CDR3 extends over 14 amino acids. CDR3 protein: CASSLGGGQETQYF. The CDR3 DNA reads TGTGCCAGCAGCTTAGGGGGCGGACAAGAGACCCAGTACTTC.

The rearrangement links TRBV5-4 to TRBJ1-1; tentatively, D is TRBD1 (6 bases). This CDR3 is 13 amino acids long. V lost 4 bases and J lost 6, with 13 bases in between. In germline, CDR1 is SGHNT, CDR2 YYREEE (reference sequence). The CDR3 sequence: CASSRGSSAEAFF. The DNA of the CDR3 is TGTGCCAGCAGCAGGGGGAGTAGCGCTGAAGCTTTCTTT.

V is TRBV4-2 and J is TRBJ2-3; no reliable D call. The V end was cut by 0 bases, the J end by 2 bases, with 6 bases between. Germline V gene data show CDR1 as LGHNA and CDR2 as YNFKEQ. The CDR3 sequence is 14 residues long. Written as DNA, the CDR3 is TGTGCCAGCAGCCAAGACCCGTTCACAGATACGCAGTATTTT. This sequence encodes CASSQDPFTDTQYF.

The chain joins TRBV24-1 to TRBJ1-5; D uncertain. The CDR3 extends over 13 amino acids. The V end was cut by 5 bases, the J end by 5 bases, with 9 bases between. Germline V gene lookup returns CDR1 KGHDR and CDR2 SFDVKD. The CDR3 loop reads CATSGGSHQPQHF. CDR3 DNA sequence: TGTGCCACCAGTGGGGGTTCCCATCAGCCCCAGCATTTT.

This chain uses TRBV12-3 or TRBV12-4 with TRBJ1-1; 7 positions match TRBD1. The length of the CDR3 is 13 residues. V dropped 3 bases and J dropped 3; count of bases not matched to a gene: 1. CDR3 sequence (DNA): TGTGCCAGCAGTTTTACAGGGGACACTGAAGCTTTCTTT. It is translated as CASSFTGDTEAFF.

V is TRBV4-3 and J is TRBJ1-5; D gene uncertain. CDR1 and CDR2 from the germline V gene are LGHNA and YSLEER. The CDR3 totals 14 residues. Trimming cost V 0 bases and J 4 bases, with 7 bases left between them. The CDR3 DNA reads as TGCGCCAGCAGCCAAGATTGGGGTAATCAGCCCCAGCATTTT. As protein: CASSQDWGNQPQHF.

As regards this clone: Other DNA variants within this sample encode the same CDR3. The chain is built from TRBV7-9 and TRBJ2-2; TRBD2 aligns across 8 bases. Germline CDR1 is SEHNR and CDR2 is FQNEAQ (reference sequence). Trimming removed 4 bases from V and 5 bases from J; junction bases left unmatched: 3. The length of the CDR3 is 14 residues. Written as DNA, the CDR3 is TGTGCCAGCAGCTCGAGCGGGGGTACCGGGGAGCTGTTTTTT. Its translation is CASSSSGGTGELFF.

V is TRBV20-1 and J is TRBJ1-2; D not certain. Germline V gene data show CDR1 as DFQATT and CDR2 as SNEGSKA (reference sequence). The CDR3 sequence is 14 residues long. V dropped 3 bases and J dropped 0 bases, with 11 bases sitting between them. CDR3 sequence (DNA): TGCAGTGCTAGTTACGGGGAACCTAACTATGGCTACACCTTC. As protein: CSASYGEPNYGYTF.

The chain combines TRBV24-1 with TRBJ2-2; 8 bases map to TRBD2. Germline loops: CDR1 KGHDR, CDR2 SFDVKD. This CDR3 comprises 17 residues. J lost 3 bases, V lost 9 bases, and 14 bases had no gene match. CDR3 in amino acids: CATQSSLRAGDTGELFF. As DNA, the CDR3 is TGTGCCACCCAATCCTCGCTTAGAGCGGGAGACACCGGGGAGCTGTTTTTT.

The chain has TRBV3-1 (or the pseudogene TRBV3-2) and TRBJ2-3, with 9 bases fitting TRBD2. Germline assignment: CDR1 LGHDT and CDR2 YNNKEL (reference sequence). There are 15 residues in the CDR3. V lost 6 bases, J lost 5 bases, and 9 bases stayed unmatched. In DNA, the CDR3 is TGTGCCAGCAGTTCGGCGGGGGGGCCGGGAGATACGCAGTATTTT. This encodes CASSSAGGPGDTQYF.

The chain couples TRBV4-1 to TRBJ2-7, with 8 bases lining up with TRBD1. The CDR3 is 15 residues long. V was pared by 2 bases and J by 3 bases, with 6 bases of the junction left unmatched. CDR1 and CDR2 (germline): MGHRA, YSYEKL. DNA for the CDR3: TGCGCCAGCAGCCAAAAGGACAGGGTGGACTACGAGCAGTACTTC. As protein: CASSQKDRVDYEQYF.

This chain uses TRBV19 with TRBJ2-7; 11 bases agree with TRBD1. Germline CDR1 is LNHDA and CDR2 is SQIVND (reference sequence). J lost 3 bases, V lost 5 bases, and 12 bases had no gene match. The CDR3 covers 17 residues. CDR3 nucleotide sequence: TGTGCCAGTAGTCCCCGGACAGGGGGCTATCTCGGCTACGAGCAGTACTTC. Translation gives CASSPRTGGYLGYEQYF.

The V call is TRBV2, the J call TRBJ1-4; D is ambiguous. Germline assignment: CDR1 SNHLY and CDR2 FYNNEI. The CDR3 is made up of 15 amino acids. V was trimmed by 4 bases and J by 0 bases, leaving 9 bases between them. The CDR3 reads CASSAQVATNEKLFF. In DNA form, the CDR3 reads TGTGCCAGCAGTGCCCAGGTAGCAACTAATGAAAAACTGTTTTTT.

The rearrangement joins TRBV19 to TRBJ2-5; D call uncertain. The germline gives CDR1 LNHDA, CDR2 SQIVND (reference sequence). This CDR3 has 13 amino acids. The V end lost 6 bases, the J end lost 4 bases, and 12 bases lay between the germline ends. For the CDR3, the DNA is TGTGCCAGTAGCGAGGCTGGAGCAGAGACCCAGTACTTC. Residues: CASSEAGAETQYF.

Note on this clone: This specimen includes other DNA sequences encoding the same CDR3. The V and J genes are TRBV6-2 or TRBV6-3 and TRBJ2-3; D is uncertain. Germline CDR1 reads MNHEY; CDR2 reads SVGEGT. This CDR3 is 15 amino acids long. V dropped 1 base and J dropped 2 bases, with 10 bases sitting between them. CDR3 in DNA: TGTGCCAGCAGTTACTGGAGTGGGGACACAGATACGCAGTATTTT. Encoded protein: CASSYWSGDTDTQYF.

The chain has TRBV4-3 and TRBJ1-2; the D gene is possibly TRBD1 (5 bases). The CDR3 has 13 residues. Deletions cut 1 base from V and 4 bases from J, with 7 bases between. Germline V gene lookup returns CDR1 LGHNA and CDR2 YSLEER. CDR3 DNA sequence: TGCGCCAGCAGCCAAGTAACAGGCTATGGCTACACCTTC. Protein: CASSQVTGYGYTF.

The V and J genes are TRBV4-1 and TRBJ2-4, with D perhaps being TRBD1 or TRBD2 (5 bases each). This CDR3 is 13 amino acids long. CDR1 and CDR2 (germline): MGHRA, YSYEKL. V lost 3 bases to trimming and J lost 8 bases, with 11 bases between them. The DNA for the CDR3 is TGCGCCAGCAGCCAGGCTAGCAGGGACATTCAGTACTTC. Encoded protein: CASSQASRDIQYF.

This clone has only one observation. The chain links TRBV4-2 to TRBJ1-3; no firm D call. Germline V gene lookup returns CDR1 LGHNA and CDR2 YNFKEQ. The CDR3 sequence is 13 residues long. The V end lost 1 base, the J end lost 3 bases, and 4 bases lay between the germline ends. CDR3 amino acids: CASSQVSGNTIYF. DNA of the CDR3: TGTGCCAGCAGCCAAGTTAGTGGAAACACCATATATTTT.

The CDR3 DNA follows: TGTGCCTCCGACAGGGGATGGGACAATGAGCAGTTCTTC. It codes for CASDRGWDNEQFF. V is TRBV30 and J is TRBJ2-1; 8 positions agree with TRBD1. Germline CDR1 GTSNPN, CDR2 SVGIG (reference sequence). Unmatched junction bases numbered 7, after V lost 7 bases and J lost 5 bases. The CDR3 sequence is 13 residues long.

This chain links TRBV29-1 with TRBJ2-1; D perhaps matches TRBD1 (5 bases). With 5 bases removed from V and 8 bases from J, the gap between germline ends came to 16 bases. CDR1 and CDR2 from the germline V gene are SQVTM and ANQGSEA. The CDR3 runs to 13 residues. The CDR3 sequence: CSVQGTYNDEQFF. The CDR3, as DNA: TGCAGCGTTCAGGGAACCTACAACGATGAGCAGTTCTTC.

V gene TRBV30 combines with J gene TRBJ1-5; 7 bases fit TRBD1. The ends lost 3 bases at V and 6 bases at J; junction bases unmatched: 11. CDR3 length equals 15 residues. CDR1 and CDR2 from the germline V gene are GTSNPN and SVGIG (reference sequence). The chain's CDR3 is CAWSPLTGSGQPQHF. The CDR3, as DNA: TGTGCCTGGAGCCCCCTGACAGGGTCTGGTCAGCCCCAGCATTTT.